Below, 30 T cell receptor beta chains from the same sample are listed, as sequenced in a study of T cell repertoires in cytomegalovirus infection (dated by TCRdb to between 2018 and 2021). The sample's treatment or condition, from its label and the paper: in vitro stimulation with specific CMV peptide epitopes to enrich CMV-specific T cells. The sample was run on an Illumina HiSeq 1500. TCRdb trimmed public reads at Q25 via fastp, called clones via MiXCR and kept in-frame beta chains. Rows with one shared CDR3 protein collapse into an entry with the most common genes and DNA. The sample includes roughly 700,000 distinct CDR3 sequences, with roughly 36% observed a single time. The ten largest clones add up to over 15% of the sample. Their recognized antigens are unknown. The sequences come from cultured PBMCs, collected from culture after CMV antigen stimulation. These TCRs come from a human donor in good health (CMV status not recorded). Some clones in this sample may be carry-over from other donors' samples.

This clonotype was found a few times. J is TRBJ2-2 and V is TRBV5-4, with D uncertain. Trimming pared 5 bases from V and 0 bases from J, leaving 5 bases between. The CDR3 has 13 residues. Germline V lookup: CDR1 SGHNT, CDR2 YYREEE (reference sequence). The CDR3 sequence: CASRTTNTGELFF. CDR3 coding DNA: TGTGCCAGCAGGACAACGAACACCGGGGAGCTGTTTTTT.

The chain has TRBV27 and TRBJ2-7, with 9 bases aligning to TRBD1. The germline gives CDR1 MNHEY, CDR2 SMNVEV (reference sequence). CDR3 length equals 15 residues. The junction had 9 bases not matched to a gene; V was cut back by 5 bases and J by 4 bases. Here the CDR3 DNA reads TGTGCCAGCAGTGAATCGACAGGGGGTGGGTACGAGCAGTACTTC. Translated: CASSESTGGGYEQYF.

The chain links TRBV19 to TRBJ1-5; the D is unclear. Germline V gene sequence: CDR1 LNHDA, CDR2 SQIVND (reference sequence). V was cut by 0 bases and J by 4 bases, with 22 bases left in between. The CDR3 is 19 amino acids. The CDR3 coding sequence is TGTGCCAGTAGTATAGATCCCTCGGGCGCCGCCGCAAGTAATCAGCCCCAGCATTTT. Amino acid sequence: CASSIDPSGAAASNQPQHF.

The V call is TRBV4-2, the J call TRBJ2-1, with 12 bases aligning to TRBD2. V was pared by 1 base and J by 7 bases, with 8 bases of the junction left unmatched. The CDR3 is 17 residues long. The germline V gene encodes CDR1 LGHNA and CDR2 YNFKEQ. The CDR3 DNA reads TGTGCCAGCAGCCAAGTTGGGGCTAGCGGGGGGGGAAATGAGCAGTTCTTC. The encoded protein is CASSQVGASGGGNEQFF.

The J gene is TRBJ1-2, the V gene TRBV7-4, with unresolved D. This CDR3 spans 14 amino acids. Per the germline V gene, CDR1 is SGHVT and CDR2 is SQSDAQ. Trimming cost V 1 base and J 8 bases, with 14 bases left between them. In DNA form, the CDR3 reads TGTGCCAGCAGCTTAGGACCAGATACAAGGGGCTACACCTTC. Protein product: CASSLGPDTRGYTF.

This clonotype was counted a few times. V and J are TRBV19 and TRBJ2-7, with D possibly TRBD2 on 6 matching bases. Trimming stripped 3 bases from V and 5 bases from J, with 11 bases between. The CDR3 extends over 13 amino acids. Germline values: CDR1 LNHDA, CDR2 SQIVND (reference sequence). The DNA of the CDR3 is TGTGCCAGTAGTATCGGGCTAGCGAACGAGCAGTACTTC. Protein: CASSIGLANEQYF.

V and J are TRBV20-1 and TRBJ2-1, with 8 bases that match TRBD2. V lost 2 bases and J lost 3; bases outside the gene matches: 3. Germline V CDR1 and CDR2: DFQATT, SNEGSKA (reference sequence). The CDR3 runs 14 residues. The chain's CDR3 is CSARQLAVYNEQFF. The CDR3 DNA reads TGCAGTGCTAGACAACTAGCGGTCTACAATGAGCAGTTCTTC.

There are many counts of this clonotype. V is TRBV7-2 and J is TRBJ2-5, with 7 bases matching TRBD1. This CDR3 contains 16 residues. V trimming: 2 bases; J trimming: 6 bases; junction bases outside the gene matches: 12. Germline V CDR1 and CDR2: SGHTA, FQGNSA. The CDR3 here is CASSLYKMTGWKTQYF. DNA of the CDR3: TGTGCCAGCAGCTTATATAAAATGACAGGGTGGAAGACCCAGTACTTC.

The chain recombines TRBV4-1 with TRBJ2-6; no definite D call. The CDR3 spans 17 residues. Germline loops: CDR1 MGHRA, CDR2 YSYEKL. V was trimmed by 4 bases and J by 0 bases, leaving 13 bases between them. In DNA form, the CDR3 reads TGCGCCAGCAGCCTCCAAGTTAGATTCTCTGGGGCCAACGTCCTGACTTTC. Translation: CASSLQVRFSGANVLTF.

This clonotype has only a few counts. This chain joins TRBV12-3 or TRBV12-4 and TRBJ1-4, with 10 bases lining up with TRBD1. The ends lost 5 bases at V and 8 bases at J; junction bases unmatched: 5. This CDR3 contains 14 residues. In DNA, the CDR3 is TGTGCCAGCAGTCCGGGACAGGGGACCGAAAAACTGTTTTTT. It translates to CASSPGQGTEKLFF.

This clonotype has a handful of counts. This sequence joins TRBV25-1 and TRBJ2-2; 10 bases are a match to TRBD1. After removal of 4 bases from V and 3 bases from J, the junction contained 2 bases not matched to a gene. The CDR3 is 15 residues long. Germline CDR1 and CDR2: MGHDK and SYGVNS. The CDR3 sequence is CASSAGTGDTGELFF. The CDR3 DNA reads as TGTGCCAGCAGTGCCGGGACAGGGGACACCGGGGAGCTGTTTTTT.

This clonotype occurred a few times. This chain uses TRBV6-1 with TRBJ2-5; D is ambiguous. The CDR3 is 13 amino acids. V was cut by 2 bases and J by 5 bases, with 9 bases left in between. Germline values: CDR1 MNHNS, CDR2 SASEGT. This CDR3 reads CASSEPFEETQYF. Here the CDR3 DNA reads TGTGCCAGCAGTGAACCGTTTGAGGAGACCCAGTACTTC.

The chain recombines TRBV4-1 with TRBJ2-1; D might be TRBD1 or TRBD2, each matching 5 bases. Deletions cut 6 bases from V and 2 bases from J, with 17 bases between. CDR3 size: 16 residues. The germline gives CDR1 MGHRA, CDR2 YSYEKL. The CDR3 DNA reads as TGCGCCAGCAGAACTGTGGGACGGGGTCCCTACAATGAGCAGTTCTTC. Translated, it gives CASRTVGRGPYNEQFF.

A few counts support this clonotype. The chain carries TRBV7-9 and TRBJ1-1; TRBD1 aligns across 7 bases. V lost 11 bases to trimming and J lost 0 bases; unmatched junction nucleotides: 9. CDR3 length equals 14 residues. Germline assignment: CDR1 SEHNR and CDR2 FQNEAQ (reference sequence). The CDR3 DNA reads as TGTGCCGGACAGGTTCTTTTGGTGAACACTGAAGCTTTCTTT. Amino acids: CAGQVLLVNTEAFF.

This clonotype was recorded many times. The chain is built from TRBV7-2 and TRBJ2-2; 9 bases line up with TRBD1. The CDR3 extends over 15 amino acids. With 5 bases clipped from V and 5 bases from J, the junction kept 6 bases outside the gene matches. The germline CDR1 and CDR2 sequences are SGHTA and FQGNSA. CDR3 in DNA: TGTGCCAGCAGCCTCCGGGACAGGGCTACCGGGGAGCTGTTTTTT. It codes for CASSLRDRATGELFF.

V usage is TRBV29-1 and J usage is TRBJ1-1, with D tentatively TRBD1 (5 bases). The CDR3 sequence is 14 residues long. The ends were cut back, 6 bases at V and 4 bases at J, with 18 bases in the middle. The germline V gene encodes CDR1 SQVTM and CDR2 ANQGSEA. The CDR3, as DNA: TGCAGCGTCGACCACCGGCAGGGTCCCACTGAAGCTTTCTTT. It codes for CSVDHRQGPTEAFF.

Here the CDR3 DNA reads TGCAGTGCTAGAGATTGGGGCTCCCAGAGCACTGAAGCTTTCTTT. The encoded protein is CSARDWGSQSTEAFF. The rearrangement links TRBV20-1 to TRBJ1-1; weak D call: TRBD1 (5 bases). The V and J ends lost 0 bases and 4 bases respectively, with 15 bases between them. The length of the CDR3 is 15 residues. The germline V gene has CDR1 DFQATT and CDR2 SNEGSKA (reference sequence).

This chain links TRBV13 with TRBJ2-1, with a possible D match to TRBD1 (5 bases). The V end lost 3 bases, the J end lost 9 bases, and 15 bases lay between the germline ends. CDR1 is PRHDT, CDR2 FYEKMQ, per germline (reference sequence). This CDR3 is 14 amino acids long. For the CDR3, the DNA is TGTGCCAGCAGCTTTTTAAGGGGTCGAGTTGAGCAGTTCTTC. The encoded protein is CASSFLRGRVEQFF.

The chain combines TRBV6-2 or TRBV6-3 with TRBJ2-1; 8 nucleotides agree with TRBD1. The CDR3 runs to 16 residues. Germline V gives CDR1 MNHEY, CDR2 SVGEGT. V gave up 7 bases and J gave up 8 bases; unmatched junction bases: 16. The DNA of the CDR3 is TGTGCCAGCAACAGGGGGGTGTCTAGACCTTTGGATGAGCAGTTCTTC. Residues: CASNRGVSRPLDEQFF.

The chain is built from TRBV4-1 and TRBJ1-1; D is undetermined. Trimming cost V 0 bases and J 6 bases, with 14 bases left between them. CDR3 size: 15 residues. The germline CDR1 and CDR2 sequences are MGHRA and YSYEKL. DNA for the CDR3: TGCGCCAGCAGCCAAGATTCGGCAGCTCTGGCTGAAGCTTTCTTT. Translating it yields CASSQDSAALAEAFF.

This clonotype was picked up many times. The V call is TRBV11-2, the J call TRBJ2-2; either TRBD1 or TRBD2 may supply D (5 bases each). V lost 1 base, J lost 4 bases, and 7 bases lay in between. Germline V gene data show CDR1 as SGHAT and CDR2 as FQNNGV. The CDR3 is made up of 14 amino acids. The DNA of the CDR3 is TGTGCCAGCAGCTTAGGGGGGAGCACCGGGGAGCTGTTTTTT. Its translation is CASSLGGSTGELFF.

This clonotype was detected only a few times. The gene calls are TRBV20-1 and TRBJ2-1, with 10 positions matching TRBD2. CDR1 is DFQATT, CDR2 SNEGSKA, per germline (reference sequence). The CDR3 sequence is 15 residues long. V was pared by 5 bases and J by 6 bases, with 10 bases of the junction left unmatched. CDR3 protein: CSAGHLAGAVNEQFF. CDR3 in DNA: TGCAGTGCTGGGCACCTAGCGGGAGCCGTCAATGAGCAGTTCTTC.

This clonotype was observed at least ten times. The chain combines TRBV6-1 with TRBJ1-2; D gene uncertain. The CDR3 runs to 14 residues. V lost 0 bases and J 8 bases, leaving 13 bases between the germline ends. Germline values: CDR1 MNHNS, CDR2 SASEGT. For the CDR3, the DNA is TGTGCCAGCAGTGAAGCGCTGGTGGATAGGGGCTACACCTTC. This translates into CASSEALVDRGYTF.

This clonotype was seen ten or more times. The chain joins TRBV5-5 to TRBJ2-1, with TRBD2 matching over 8 bases. The CDR3 is 15 amino acids. V gave up 4 bases and J gave up 8 bases; unmatched junction bases: 11. The germline gives CDR1 SGHKS, CDR2 YYEKEE (reference sequence). In DNA form, the CDR3 reads TGTGCCAGCAGCCCAGCGGGGGTACCGCCTGATGAGCAGTTCTTC. Translating it yields CASSPAGVPPDEQFF.

This sequence joins TRBV6-2 or TRBV6-3 and TRBJ2-1; 10 nucleotides match TRBD2. This CDR3 is built from 13 residues. V trimming: 9 bases; J trimming: 5 bases; junction bases outside the gene matches: 4. The V gene's germline CDR1 is MNHEY and CDR2 SVGEGT. The CDR3 reads CASTGTSDNEQFF. The CDR3 DNA sequence: TGTGCCAGTACCGGGACTAGCGACAATGAGCAGTTCTTC.

This clonotype showed up just a few times. The chain joins TRBV11-2 to TRBJ2-1, with D possibly called TRBD1 or TRBD2 (5 bases each). The CDR3 has 15 amino acids. V was cut by 6 bases and J by 5 bases, with 17 bases left in between. In germline, CDR1 is SGHAT, CDR2 FQNNGV. CDR3 amino acids: CASRPMRGRDNEQFF. CDR3 DNA sequence: TGTGCCAGCAGACCAATGAGGGGAAGGGACAATGAGCAGTTCTTC.

V usage is TRBV27 and J usage is TRBJ2-6; D unclear. CDR1 and CDR2 from the germline V gene are MNHEY and SMNVEV (reference sequence). The CDR3 sequence is 15 residues long. Between the trimmed V and J ends, which lost 6 bases and 0 bases, there was a span of 9 bases. The CDR3 DNA sequence: TGTGCCAGCAGCACCGTGAGCTCTGGGGCCAACGTCCTGACTTTC. Translation: CASSTVSSGANVLTF.

This clonotype was detected a few times. The CDR3 nucleotides read TGTGCCAGCAGTTTATTTCGAGGGACCAAAGCCGGAGAGACCCAGTACTTC. It codes for CASSLFRGTKAGETQYF. V is TRBV28 and J is TRBJ2-5, with D perhaps assigned TRBD1 or TRBD2 (5 bases each). This CDR3 has 17 amino acids. Germline V CDR1 and CDR2: MDHEN, SYDVKM. The V end was cut by 1 base, the J end by 4 bases, with 19 bases between.

The rearrangement links TRBV5-1 to TRBJ2-1, with 9 bases lining up with TRBD2. Germline CDR1 reads SGHRS; CDR2 reads YFSETQ. Trimming at V came to 2 bases and at J to 2 bases, leaving 5 bases not matched to a gene. The CDR3 extends over 16 amino acids. CDR3 coding DNA: TGCGCCAGCAGCTTCGGGGCGGGAGGGGCCTACAATGAGCAGTTCTTC. The encoded protein is CASSFGAGGAYNEQFF.

Note on this clonotype: The junction does not match germline at one end; this may be a read error. This rearrangement joins TRBV7-2 to TRBJ2-7; 13 bases fit TRBD2. CDR3 size: 15 residues. CDR1 and CDR2 from the germline V gene are SGHTA and FQGNSA. The CDR3 sequence: CANSLGLAGRYEQYF. The CDR3 DNA is TGTGCCAACAGCTTGGGACTAGCGGGGAGGTACGAGCAGTACTTC.